This T cell receptor beta chain was documented in a study of blood T cell repertoires in COVID-19 (dated by TCRdb to about 2020). Looking at the study overall: Collaborator samples came from the United States, Italy and Spain and covered acute and convalescent phases of COVID-19. The prospective study material was composed of cDNA or gDNA derived from T cells, B-cell-depleted T cells, or PBMCs. Subjects who had been exposed to COVID-19, were actively infected with it, or had recovered from it provided the deeply sampled blood TCRbeta repertoires that made up the dataset. The repertoires were released in a freely available public database meant as a resource for research on the immune response to SARS-CoV-2. Samples were obtained from the ongoing ImmuneRACE study (first 160 participants) and from over 1,000 subjects provided by 6 global collaborators. A de-identified subject ID, COVID-19 status, age in years and sex were almost always included in the sample metadata. Where HLA class I and class II types were available, the types were taken from metadata supplied by the sample provider, not from assay-based typing.

Whole blood was collected in K2EDTA tubes by collaborating institutions according to the institutions' own protocols. For TCRbeta analysis, collaborators shipped samples as frozen whole blood, isolated PBMCs, or DNA extracted from either of those sample types. The immunoSEQ Assay, a bias-controlled multiplex PCR, was used to amplify TCRbeta CDR3 regions from genomic DNA. As for how the authors treated the data: The number of nucleated cells in each sample was estimated from the amplification of reference gene primers within the assay. To quantify the absolute abundance of each unique TCRbeta CDR3 rearrangement, sequence reads were collapsed and filtered. Productive Simpson clonality was computed per sample as the square root of Simpson's diversity index over productive rearrangements. This immuneACCESS table, as held by TCRdb, lists in-frame sequences with V and J called but not all clones. Of the missing ones, under half trace to an unresolved V gene in checked studies; the others have no known cause. D and trimming come from the DNA, and the V and J calls and clone size come from that table. The sample table records about 150,000 clones; 85% to 90% of these occur just once. 3.5% to 4.5% of the sample is taken by the ten largest.

Study-wide findings and limitations: How much clinical and demographic metadata was included differed by source and by participant, and the metadata was provided uncurated.

V is reduced by 4 bases and J by 2 bases, leaving a spacing of 8 bases between them. The CDR3 covers 13 residues, taking in both the cysteine and the phenylalanine. Only the CDR3 region is kept as DNA, spanning 39 bases read in frame from base 1. From the germline V gene, CDR1 is MNHEY and CDR2 is SVGAGI. On this clone: What this receptor recognizes is not known. No clone much larger than this one lies a single base away; base qualities are absent.

This receptor was taken from a woman aged 70-85 years with acute or convalescent COVID-19. The source material was peripheral blood. The rearranged chain carries TRBV6-5 and TRBJ2-5; TRBD2 could be the D gene, as 5 bases match. The nucleotide sequence reads as follows: TGTGCCAGCAGTTCAACTAGACAAGAGACCCAGTACTTC. Its coded protein is CASSSTRQETQYF.